The sequence of this TCR beta chain was determined in a study of blood T cells in healthy people across ages. CDR1 and CDR2 (germline): LNHDA, SQIVND (reference sequence). Unmatched junction bases numbered 11, after V lost 5 bases and J lost 9 bases. This CDR3 region has 16 residues. Donors were systemically healthy Caucasian individuals from Russia aged 6 to 90 years. Researchers report isolating at least 6 million PBMCs per sample. Through a sample-barcoded 5' primer and a J-beta primer mix, a second PCR was run for about 6 to 11 cycles. A template-switch adaptor with 12 random nucleotides tagged each cDNA molecule. Each CDR3 protein is one row after TCRdb ran MiXCR on the 5' RACE reads. The profile shows around 1,700,000 distinct CDR3 sequences, approximately 30% of them singletons.

The sequenced sample consisted of blood. This TCR derives from a woman aged 25 to 39 in good health. The chain employs TRBV19 and TRBJ2-2; 11 bases are shared with TRBD1. The CDR3 nucleotides read TGTGCCAGTAGTCCCTCCCCGGGACAGGGGGTAAGGGAGCTGTTTTTT. This gives the protein CASSPSPGQGVRELFF.